These T cell receptor beta chains were read from a single sample in a study of vaccination and CD4 T cells after COVID-19. Their cognate antigens are unknown. TCRdb re-derived calls from the PCR reads in MiXCR, one entry per CDR3 protein. The repertoire consists of 9,500 to 15,000 distinct CDR3 sequences, with 40% to 45% occurring once and the leading ten covering about 18%. Input material: cultured CD4+ T cells from blood. All receptors derive from a human donor with COVID-19. Both conserved end residues are part of each CDR3. The order of the fields is V gene, D gene, CDR3 length, J gene, clone size, CDR3 protein, CDR3 DNA. A D gene is named only where the DNA matches it firmly. Expanded clones are given a class, and other clones once, few, many or no size at all.

>TRBV7-2|NA|15|TRBJ2-7|NA
CASSFMGGPSYEQYF
TGTGCCAGCAGCTTCATGGGGGGCCCCTCCTACGAGCAGTACTTC
>TRBV6-5|TRBD1|19|TRBJ2-7|NA
CASSYSHPPYGTGSYEQYF
TGTGCCAGCAGTTACTCACACCCACCGTACGGGACAGGGTCCTACGAGCAGTACTTC
>TRBV20-1|TRBD1|20|TRBJ2-1|NA
CSARPAWDRGLQLSYNEQFF
TGCAGTGCTAGACCCGCCTGGGACAGGGGGCTGCAACTCTCCTACAATGAGCAGTTCTTC
>TRBV25-1|NA|16|TRBJ1-5|NA
CASSEFNLDSNQPQHF
TGTGCCAGCAGTGAATTTAATTTGGACAGCAATCAGCCCCAGCATTTT
>TRBV7-9|NA|12|TRBJ2-7|NA
CASSLDVREQYF
TGCGCCAGCAGCTTGGACGTCCGCGAGCAGTACTTC
>TRBV5-4|NA|16|TRBJ2-3|NA
CASSLGVGGAADTQYF
TGTGCCAGCAGCTTGGGAGTTGGTGGGGCGGCAGATACGCAGTATTTT
>TRBV2|NA|11|TRBJ1-2|NA
CASSQGWGYTF
TGTGCCAGCAGTCAGGGCTGGGGCTACACCTTC
>TRBV20-1|NA|14|TRBJ1-2|NA
CSARPWGGGYGYTF
TGCAGTGCTAGACCCTGGGGGGGCGGCTATGGCTACACCTTC
>TRBV5-1|NA|13|TRBJ2-7|NA
CASSLAGMYEQYF
TGCGCCAGCAGCTTGGCGGGGATGTACGAGCAGTACTTC
>TRBV7-9|NA|15|TRBJ1-5|few
CASSGDGVSHQPQHF
TGTGCCAGCAGCGGCGACGGAGTTTCACATCAGCCCCAGCATTTT
>TRBV7-8|NA|13|TRBJ2-2|NA
CASSGGRTGELFF
TGTGCCAGCAGCGGGGGTAGGACCGGGGAGCTGTTTTTT
>TRBV2|NA|15|TRBJ1-5|NA
CASIVDRYSNQPQHF
TGTGCCAGCATTGTGGACAGATATAGCAATCAGCCCCAGCATTTT
>TRBV28|TRBD1|15|TRBJ1-5|once
CASSLLTGGNQPQHF
TGTGCCAGCAGTTTATTGACAGGGGGCAATCAGCCCCAGCATTTT
>TRBV5-1|NA|16|TRBJ2-3|NA
CASSDRDKVFTDTQYF
TGCGCCAGCAGCGACCGGGACAAAGTCTTCACAGATACGCAGTATTTT
>TRBV6-2/TRBV6-3|NA|12|TRBJ1-1|NA
CASSLVNTEAFF
TGTGCCAGCAGTTTGGTGAACACTGAAGCTTTCTTT
>TRBV5-1|TRBD1|15|TRBJ2-7|NA
CASSLSGGPLYEQYF
TGCGCCAGCAGCTTGTCAGGGGGCCCATTGTACGAGCAGTACTTC
>TRBV6-1|NA|15|TRBJ1-5|NA
CASRDTGIGDQPQHF
TGTGCCAGCAGAGACACAGGGATAGGTGATCAGCCCCAGCATTTT
>TRBV7-2|TRBD2|16|TRBJ2-3|NA
CASSLWTSWEVDTQYF
TGTGCCAGCAGCTTATGGACTAGCTGGGAGGTAGATACGCAGTATTTT
>TRBV9|TRBD1|14|TRBJ1-6|NA
CASRTGGINSPLHF
TGTGCCAGCAGGACAGGGGGCATTAATTCACCCCTCCACTTT
>TRBV20-1|NA|13|TRBJ1-6|NA
CSVAWTANSPLHF
TGCAGCGTGGCTTGGACAGCGAATTCACCCCTCCACTTT
>TRBV24-1|NA|17|TRBJ2-1|NA
CATSVPTPGRQGSEQFF
TGTGCCACCAGTGTCCCCACGCCGGGACGGCAGGGTAGTGAGCAGTTCTTC
>TRBV7-2|TRBD1|15|TRBJ1-2|few
CASSLGPGQGRGYTF
TGTGCCAGCAGCTTAGGACCGGGACAGGGAAGGGGCTACACCTTC
>TRBV6-1|NA|15|TRBJ1-1|few
CASRNGQGRYTEAFF
TGTGCCAGCCGAAACGGGCAGGGGCGATACACTGAAGCTTTCTTT
>TRBV11-2|TRBD1|13|TRBJ1-2|NA
CASSLGGGSGYTF
TGTGCCAGCAGCTTAGGAGGGGGCAGTGGCTACACCTTC
>TRBV6-1|TRBD1|14|TRBJ1-2|NA
CASIGRGHHYGYTF
TGTGCCAGCATAGGAAGGGGGCATCACTATGGCTACACCTTC
>TRBV24-1|TRBD1|13|TRBJ2-3|NA
CATRDRRTDTQYF
TGTGCCACCCGGGACAGGAGGACAGATACGCAGTATTTT
>TRBV7-9|NA|13|TRBJ2-7|NA
CASSFSGPYEQYF
TGTGCCAGCAGCTTCAGCGGGCCCTACGAGCAGTACTTC
>TRBV28|NA|13|TRBJ1-6|NA
CASSYRDNSPLHF
TGTGCCAGCAGTTACAGGGATAATTCACCCCTCCACTTT
>TRBV20-1|NA|15|TRBJ1-2|NA
CSARDPGRGGYGYTF
TGCAGTGCTAGAGATCCCGGGCGGGGAGGCTATGGCTACACCTTC
>TRBV30|TRBD1|13|TRBJ1-2|NA
CAWEKDRDGGYTF
TGTGCCTGGGAAAAAGACAGGGACGGAGGCTACACCTTC
>TRBV6-5|NA|16|TRBJ2-1|few
CASSYRSTTGLTEQFF
TGTGCCAGCAGTTACAGATCTACGACAGGCCTGACTGAGCAGTTCTTC
>TRBV6-2/TRBV6-3|TRBD2|18|TRBJ2-1|few
CASSFLPGGTSSTDEQFF
TGTGCCAGCAGTTTCCTACCCGGGGGGACTAGCAGTACGGATGAGCAGTTCTTC
>TRBV30|NA|11|TRBJ2-5|NA
CAWQVLETQYF
TGTGCCTGGCAGGTTCTGGAGACCCAGTACTTC